Each of the 30 T cell receptor beta chains below was sequenced from the same sample in a study of CD8 T cells in ankylosing spondylitis (dated by TCRdb to the late 2010s). The paper as a whole reports these results and caveats: Blood from ankylosing spondylitis patients appeared to be characterized by a TCR beta motif made up of eight highly homologous amino acid variants.

The library was built by means of 5' RACE. The instrument was an Illumina HiSeq 2500. TCRdb took the public reads, trimmed them with fastp at Q25, ran MiXCR for clone calling and kept in-frame beta chains. CDR3 protein duplicates are merged, each entry listing the most common genes and DNA. The sample profile shows under 150,000 distinct CDR3 sequences; roughly 15% of them were found once. Clones ranked in the top ten supply roughly 30% of the sample. These receptors have no identified antigens. Sequencing was performed on blood, either unsorted or a sorted T cell fraction (not recorded which). These TCRs come from a male donor with ankylosing spondylitis.

This clonotype was seen more than once but under ten times. The chain is built from TRBV27 and TRBJ2-1; TRBD1 matches 12 bases. CDR3 length: 15 amino acids. After removal of 5 bases from V and 8 bases from J, the junction contained 7 bases not matched to a gene. Germline V gene lookup returns CDR1 MNHEY and CDR2 SMNVEV (reference sequence). The CDR3, as DNA: TGTGCCAGCAGTCCTGGGACAGGGGGCTGGTATGAGCAGTTCTTC. This sequence encodes CASSPGTGGWYEQFF.

The rearrangement links TRBV2 to TRBJ2-7, with 9 positions matching TRBD1. Per the germline V gene, CDR1 is SNHLY and CDR2 is FYNNEI. The CDR3 spans 14 residues. Losses at the gene ends were 6 bases for V and 2 bases for J; bases not matched to a gene: 5. The CDR3 coding sequence is TGTGCCAGCAGGGGGGACAGGGTCGCCTACGAGCAGTACTTC. Translated: CASRGDRVAYEQYF.

This clonotype has ten or more counts. This rearrangement joins TRBV9 to TRBJ2-7; D is undetermined. The V and J ends lost 0 bases and 7 bases respectively, with 11 bases between them. Germline V gene sequence: CDR1 SGDLS, CDR2 YYNGEE. The CDR3 length is 13 residues. In nucleotides, the CDR3 is TGTGCCAGCAGCGTAGCGGCGCTTGGAGAGCAGTACTTC. Residues: CASSVAALGEQYF.

This clonotype has only a few counts. The chain joins TRBV28 to TRBJ2-2; maybe TRBD2 (6 bases). Trimming cost V 5 bases and J 2 bases, with 24 bases left between them. This CDR3 region has 19 residues. Germline V gene data show CDR1 as MDHEN and CDR2 as SYDVKM. The CDR3 DNA is TGTGCCAGCAGTCCACTCACCACCCTCCGGGGGAGTAACACCGGGGAGCTGTTTTTT. Translation: CASSPLTTLRGSNTGELFF.

The chain recombines TRBV28 with TRBJ1-3; D is ambiguous. Between the trimmed V and J ends, which lost 1 base and 2 bases, there was a span of 3 bases. The CDR3 runs to 13 residues. CDR1 is MDHEN, CDR2 SYDVKM, per germline. The CDR3 protein is CASSLSAGNTIYF. In DNA form, the CDR3 reads TGTGCCAGCAGTTTATCAGCTGGAAACACCATATATTTT.

This clonotype was recorded a few times. The CDR3 DNA follows: TGCAGCGTTGACGCGACGGGGGTTTCAGGAAACACCATATATTTT. Protein: CSVDATGVSGNTIYF. V is TRBV29-1 and J is TRBJ1-3; a possible D gene is TRBD1 (5 bases). The ends were cut back, 3 bases at V and 4 bases at J, with 16 bases in the middle. Germline values: CDR1 SQVTM, CDR2 ANQGSEA. CDR3 length: 15 residues.

The chain links TRBV27 to TRBJ1-6; the D gene is possibly TRBD1 (6 bases). Germline CDR1 MNHEY, CDR2 SMNVEV (reference sequence). The CDR3 is 17 amino acids. V gave up 1 base and J gave up 0 bases, with 10 bases separating them. The CDR3 spells CASSLWADSSYNSPLHF. Written as DNA, the CDR3 is TGTGCCAGCAGTTTATGGGCGGACAGCTCCTATAATTCACCCCTCCACTTT.

The V gene is TRBV7-9, the J gene TRBJ2-5, with 9 bases fitting TRBD2. From germline, CDR1 is SEHNR and CDR2 FQNEAQ (reference sequence). V shed 0 bases, J shed 5 bases, and the junction held 10 bases outside the gene matches. This CDR3 has 17 residues. CDR3 in amino acids: CASSLALLAGVGETQYF. CDR3 DNA sequence: TGTGCCAGCAGCTTAGCGCTATTAGCGGGAGTAGGTGAGACCCAGTACTTC.

In its sample, this clonotype was seen many times. The rearrangement links TRBV7-9 to TRBJ2-2; a possible D gene is TRBD2 (6 bases). The ends were cut back, 11 bases at V and 0 bases at J, with 16 bases in the middle. This CDR3 comprises 15 residues. Germline loops: CDR1 SEHNR, CDR2 FQNEAQ (reference sequence). The CDR3 here is CAGGGGLANTGELFF. The CDR3, as DNA: TGTGCCGGGGGAGGAGGGCTAGCGAACACCGGGGAGCTGTTTTTT.

Only a few counts were recorded for this clonotype. The V call is TRBV27, the J call TRBJ1-1, with D unresolved. Germline assignment: CDR1 MNHEY and CDR2 SMNVEV (reference sequence). Between the trimmed V and J ends, which lost 6 bases and 2 bases, there was a span of 16 bases. The CDR3 is 15 residues long. CDR3 in DNA: TGTGCCAGCAGCCCCGCGGGAAGTCTAAACACTGAAGCTTTCTTT. Amino acid sequence: CASSPAGSLNTEAFF.

This clonotype has ten or more counts. V gene TRBV12-3 or TRBV12-4 combines with J gene TRBJ1-5; D not certain. This CDR3 is built from 13 residues. The V end was cut by 5 bases, the J end by 4 bases, with 9 bases between. DNA for the CDR3: TGTGCCAGCAGTGAACTCTCGAATCAGCCCCAGCATTTT. Translating it yields CASSELSNQPQHF.

The genes are TRBV3-1 and TRBJ2-1; 7 bases are shared with TRBD2. This CDR3 comprises 15 residues. Germline V gene data show CDR1 as LGHDT and CDR2 as YNNKEL (reference sequence). V lost 0 bases to trimming and J lost 8 bases; unmatched junction nucleotides: 7. The CDR3 here is CASSQDGGTTDEQFF. The CDR3 DNA reads as TGTGCCAGCAGCCAAGATGGCGGGACTACTGATGAGCAGTTCTTC.

The genes are TRBV11-1 and TRBJ2-7, with a tentative D call TRBD2 (5 bases). The ends were cut back, 0 bases at V and 0 bases at J, with 18 bases in the middle. The germline V gene has CDR1 SGHAT and CDR2 FQDESV (reference sequence). The CDR3 runs 18 residues. In nucleotides, the CDR3 is TGTGCCAGCAGCTTAGCCCCGGCTAGCAAGTTTAGCTCCTACGAGCAGTACTTC. Translated, it gives CASSLAPASKFSSYEQYF.

This clonotype came up a few times. The chain links TRBV29-1 to TRBJ2-1, with unresolved D. CDR1 and CDR2 from the germline V gene are SQVTM and ANQGSEA. The V end lost 3 bases, the J end lost 5 bases, and 11 bases lay between the germline ends. The CDR3 is 13 residues long. The CDR3: CSVEVAADNEQFF. DNA for the CDR3: TGCAGCGTTGAGGTAGCCGCGGACAATGAGCAGTTCTTC.

The chain links TRBV29-1 to TRBJ2-1; D ambiguous. Per germline, CDR1 SQVTM and CDR2 ANQGSEA. V gave up 5 bases and J gave up 7 bases, with 9 bases separating them. The CDR3 is 11 residues long. The CDR3 coding sequence is TGCAGCGTTAATTTAGGAAATGAGCAGTTCTTC. This encodes CSVNLGNEQFF.

This clonotype was found a few times. The chain has TRBV20-1 and TRBJ2-1; 10 bases match TRBD2. There are 15 residues in the CDR3. V dropped 3 bases and J dropped 3; count of bases not matched to a gene: 5. CDR1 and CDR2 (germline): DFQATT, SNEGSKA (reference sequence). Written as DNA, the CDR3 is TGCAGTGCTAGCCTACTAGCGGGAAGCTACAATGAGCAGTTCTTC. Its translation is CSASLLAGSYNEQFF.

The chain recombines TRBV20-1 with TRBJ2-2; 9 bases line up with TRBD2. This CDR3 comprises 15 residues. The V segment lost 7 bases and the J segment 4 bases; nucleotides outside the gene matches: 10. Germline lookup yields CDR1 DFQATT and CDR2 SNEGSKA (reference sequence). The CDR3 region has the DNA TGCAGTGTCCCGCATCGCGGGAGGGCCACCGGGGAGCTGTTTTTT. Its protein product is CSVPHRGRATGELFF.

J is TRBJ1-1 and V is TRBV18, with D uncertain. The length of the CDR3 is 18 residues. Trimming removed 0 bases at V and 3 bases at J, with 20 bases between. Germline lookup yields CDR1 KGHSH and CDR2 LQKENI. CDR3 amino acids: CASSPPRQGPIEDTEAFF. The CDR3 nucleotides are TGTGCCAGCTCACCACCGAGGCAAGGCCCGATTGAGGACACTGAAGCTTTCTTT.

The J gene is TRBJ2-7, the V gene TRBV5-6; no reliable D call. CDR1 and CDR2 (germline): SGHDT, YYEEEE. The ends were cut back, 0 bases at V and 6 bases at J, with 10 bases in the middle. There are 13 residues in the CDR3. The CDR3 DNA sequence: TGTGCCAGCAGCTTGGACATCCTTGGCGAGCAGTACTTC. This translates into CASSLDILGEQYF.

The CDR3, as DNA: TGTGCCAGCAGCTTAGCTAGCGGGAGGGGCGATGAGCAGTTCTTC. It yields the protein CASSLASGRGDEQFF. The rearrangement uses TRBV7-9 and TRBJ2-1; 11 positions match TRBD2. The CDR3 totals 15 residues. The V gene's germline CDR1 is SEHNR and CDR2 FQNEAQ (reference sequence). Germline trimming cut 0 bases from V and 8 bases from J; bases unmatched to any gene: 3.

This clonotype has more than one count but fewer than ten. The chain carries TRBV7-9 and TRBJ1-4; 8 bases map to TRBD1. The CDR3 length is 16 residues. V lost 6 bases and J lost 0; bases outside the gene matches: 6. CDR1 and CDR2 from the germline V gene are SEHNR and FQNEAQ (reference sequence). CDR3: CASSPPGGATNEKLFF. The CDR3, as DNA: TGTGCCAGCAGTCCACCAGGGGGCGCAACTAATGAAAAACTGTTTTTT.

The genes are TRBV7-9 and TRBJ2-1, with TRBD2 identical over 10 bases. The CDR3 contains 15 residues. V was pared by 4 bases and J by 4 bases, with 4 bases of the junction left unmatched. Germline V gives CDR1 SEHNR, CDR2 FQNEAQ (reference sequence). The CDR3 DNA is TGTGCCAGCAGCTCTGGACTAGCGGATTACAATGAGCAGTTCTTC. Protein sequence: CASSSGLADYNEQFF.

This clonotype came up a few times. The rearrangement joins TRBV7-9 to TRBJ2-1; possible D gene TRBD2, 6 bases. This CDR3 comprises 15 residues. Germline values: CDR1 SEHNR, CDR2 FQNEAQ (reference sequence). V was clipped by 7 bases and J by 0 bases, with 13 bases between them. The CDR3 spells CASTRREGSYNEQFF. The CDR3 DNA reads as TGTGCCAGCACCCGGCGGGAAGGCTCCTACAATGAGCAGTTCTTC.

This CDR3 is CASSLAGQAYEQFF. The CDR3 nucleotides read TGTGCCAGCAGTTTAGCGGGCCAGGCCTACGAGCAGTTCTTC. The chain carries TRBV27 and TRBJ2-1; D possibly corresponds to TRBD2 (5 bases). Germline CDR1 reads MNHEY; CDR2 reads SMNVEV (reference sequence). This CDR3 comprises 14 residues. V lost 2 bases to trimming and J lost 10 bases, with 15 bases between them.

This clonotype was detected a few times. This rearrangement joins TRBV21-1 to TRBJ2-7; the table's D call, TRBD1, was not checked against the DNA. TRBV21-1 is a pseudogene segment. The CDR3 runs 15 residues. DNA of the CDR3: TGTGCCAGCAGCCCATATTGCCAGGGATCCTACGAGCAGTACTTC. It specifies CASSPYCQGSYEQYF.

This clonotype was observed a handful of times. The V and J genes are TRBV12-3 or TRBV12-4 and TRBJ2-1; possibly TRBD2 for D (7 bases). There are 18 residues in the CDR3. The V end lost 5 bases, the J end lost 2 bases, and 22 bases lay between the germline ends. The CDR3 protein is CASSPPGVAGAPYNEQFF. The CDR3 DNA sequence: TGTGCCAGCAGTCCCCCCGGGGTGGCGGGGGCACCCTACAATGAGCAGTTCTTC.

J is TRBJ2-7 and V is TRBV7-9; D remains ambiguous. The CDR3 contains 12 residues. Germline V CDR1 and CDR2: SEHNR, FQNEAQ (reference sequence). The V end lost 5 bases, the J end lost 5 bases, and 10 bases lay between the germline ends. DNA of the CDR3: TGTGCCAGCAGCCCCCGGGTAGACGAGCAGTACTTC. Its translation: CASSPRVDEQYF.

This clonotype was detected ten times or more. The chain combines TRBV5-1 with TRBJ2-7; weak D call: TRBD1 (5 bases). This CDR3 comprises 15 residues. Germline V gene lookup returns CDR1 SGHRS and CDR2 YFSETQ. Trimming left V 0 bases short and J 2 bases short, with 12 bases between. CDR3 in amino acids: CASSLADSTTYEQYF. In DNA form, the CDR3 reads TGCGCCAGCAGCTTGGCCGACAGCACTACCTACGAGCAGTACTTC.

This clonotype came up a few times. The chain is built from TRBV27 and TRBJ2-1, with 7 bases identical to TRBD2. The CDR3 is made up of 14 amino acids. Germline CDR1 and CDR2: MNHEY and SMNVEV (reference sequence). Trimming removed 5 bases from V and 7 bases from J; junction bases left unmatched: 8. CDR3 sequence: CASSPAGTTNEQFF. The CDR3 DNA reads TGTGCCAGCAGTCCAGCCGGGACTACAAATGAGCAGTTCTTC.

The gene calls are TRBV4-1 and TRBJ2-5; 10 positions match TRBD2. CDR3 length: 15 amino acids. Germline assignment: CDR1 MGHRA and CDR2 YSYEKL. Trimming removed 8 bases from V and 2 bases from J; junction bases left unmatched: 8. CDR3 amino acids: CASSFTSGVQETQYF. The CDR3 nucleotides are TGCGCCAGCTCTTTCACTAGCGGGGTTCAAGAGACCCAGTACTTC.